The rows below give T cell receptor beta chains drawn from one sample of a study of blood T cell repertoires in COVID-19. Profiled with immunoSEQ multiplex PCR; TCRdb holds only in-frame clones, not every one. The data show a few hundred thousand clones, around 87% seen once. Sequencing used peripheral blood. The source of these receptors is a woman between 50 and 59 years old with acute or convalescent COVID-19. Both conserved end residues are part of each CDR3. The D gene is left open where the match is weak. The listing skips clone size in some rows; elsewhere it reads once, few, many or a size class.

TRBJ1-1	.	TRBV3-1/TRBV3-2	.	CASSQDPRTEAFF	TGTGCCAGCAGCCAAGATCCGAGGACTGAAGCTTTCTTT
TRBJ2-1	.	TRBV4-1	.	CASSQDRVAAYNEQFF	TGCGCCAGCAGCCAAGATAGGGTAGCGGCCTACAATGAGCAGTTCTTC
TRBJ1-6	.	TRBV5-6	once	CASSLTANNSPLHF	TGTGCCAGCAGCCTAACAGCTAATAATTCACCCCTCCACTTT
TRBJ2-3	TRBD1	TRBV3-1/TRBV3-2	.	CASSRADRGSDTQYF	TGTGCCAGCAGCCGAGCGGACAGGGGATCAGATACGCAGTATTTT
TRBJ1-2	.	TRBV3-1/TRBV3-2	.	CASSPDPGYGYTF	TGTGCCAGCAGCCCCGACCCGGGGTATGGCTACACCTTC
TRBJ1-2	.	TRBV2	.	CASSGDIRSGYTF	TGTGCCAGCAGTGGGGACATCCGGAGTGGCTACACCTTC
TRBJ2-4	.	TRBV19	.	CASRAGDGAKNIQYF	TGTGCCAGTAGGGCAGGGGACGGAGCCAAAAACATTCAGTACTTC
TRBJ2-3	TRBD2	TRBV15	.	CATRLAGLTDTQYF	TGTGCCACGAGACTAGCGGGCCTCACAGATACGCAGTATTTT
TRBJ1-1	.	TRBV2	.	CASSGTPKNTEAFF	TGTGCCAGCAGTGGGACACCCAAGAACACTGAAGCTTTCTTT
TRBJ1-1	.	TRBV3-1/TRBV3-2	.	CASSQDHGSPEAFF	TGTGCCAGCAGCCAAGATCACGGGAGCCCTGAAGCTTTCTTT
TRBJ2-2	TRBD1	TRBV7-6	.	CASSPGQGNTGELFF	TGTGCCAGCAGCCCAGGACAGGGCAACACCGGGGAGCTGTTTTTT
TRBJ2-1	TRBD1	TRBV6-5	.	CASSYSDRGMVEEQFF	TGTGCCAGCAGTTACTCTGACAGGGGGATGGTCGAGGAGCAGTTCTTC
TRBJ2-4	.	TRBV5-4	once	CASSPGSTIIQYF	TGTGCCAGCAGCCCGGGTTCAACGATCATTCAGTACTTC
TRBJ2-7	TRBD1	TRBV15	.	CATSGAGGYEQYF	TGTGCCACCAGCGGAGCAGGGGGCTACGAGCAGTACTTC
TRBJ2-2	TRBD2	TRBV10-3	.	CATQGEGIPGELFF	TGTGCCACCCAAGGGGAGGGGATCCCCGGGGAGCTGTTTTTT
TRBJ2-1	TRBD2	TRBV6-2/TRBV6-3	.	CASSYSSGRARVNEQFF	TGTGCCAGCAGTTACTCTTCCGGGAGGGCCAGGGTCAATGAGCAGTTCTTC
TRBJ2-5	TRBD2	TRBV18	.	CASSPLGLGVETQYF	TGTGCCAGCTCACCACTGGGACTAGGAGTCGAGACCCAGTACTTC
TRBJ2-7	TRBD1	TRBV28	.	CAIEPYGAGGYEQYF	TGTGCCATCGAACCCTACGGGGCAGGGGGATACGAGCAGTACTTC
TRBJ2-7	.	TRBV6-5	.	CASGPSAYEQYF	TGTGCCAGCGGGCCAAGTGCCTACGAGCAGTACTTC
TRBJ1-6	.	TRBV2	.	CASSGQGRTSYNSPLHF	TGTGCCAGCAGTGGGCAGGGGAGAACATCCTATAATTCACCCCTCCACTTT
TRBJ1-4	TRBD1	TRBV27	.	CASTRPGGDEKLFF	TGTGCCAGCACCCGGCCAGGGGGAGATGAAAAACTGTTTTTT
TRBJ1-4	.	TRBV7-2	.	CASSLRLGEKLFF	TGTGCCAGCAGCTTACGGCTCGGGGAAAAACTGTTTTTT
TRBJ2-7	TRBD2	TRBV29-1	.	CSVARTSVYEQYF	TGCAGCGTTGCTCGGACTAGCGTTTACGAGCAGTACTTC
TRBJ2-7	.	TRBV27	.	CASSLSQGLLYEQYF	TGTGCCAGCAGTTTATCACAGGGATTACTCTACGAGCAGTACTTC
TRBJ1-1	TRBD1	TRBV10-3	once	CAISQGQGETEAFF	TGTGCCATCAGCCAGGGACAGGGTGAGACTGAAGCTTTCTTT
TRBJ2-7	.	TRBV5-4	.	CASSLGLASYEQYF	TGTGCCAGCAGCTTGGGTCTAGCATCCTACGAGCAGTACTTC